The rows below give T cell receptor beta chains drawn from one sample of a study of beta chain features in type 1 diabetes. Assay used: immunoSEQ multiplex PCR; TCRdb lists only in-frame clones, some missing. The table includes 360,000 or so clones, less than 20% detected once. Sequencing was carried out using naive CD4+ T cells from blood. The source of these receptors is a young woman in good health. Each CDR3 is given with its conserved first and last residue. A D gene is named only where the DNA matches it firmly. Rows give clone size only sometimes, using once, few, many, or a class for an expanded clone.

TGTGCCAGCAGCTTCCGGGACAACCGGGAGCTGTTTTTT,CASSFRDNRELFF,NA,TRBJ2-2,TRBV11-1,NA
TGCGCCAGCAGGAGAGTAACTGAAGCTTTCTTT,CASRRVTEAFF,NA,TRBJ1-1,TRBV23-1,many
TGTGCCAGCAGCTTAGTGTACTACAGGGGAGATGAGCAGTTCTTC,CASSLVYYRGDEQFF,TRBD1,TRBJ2-1,TRBV11-1,NA
TGTGCCTCCTGGGGGAGGGGTAGCAGAGATACGCAGTATTTT,CASWGRGSRDTQYF,TRBD2,TRBJ2-3,TRBV30,NA
TGTGCCAGTAGAGGGGATAGACAGGGATTTGGCTACACCTTC,CASRGDRQGFGYTF,TRBD1,TRBJ1-2,TRBV19,NA
TGTGCCAGCAGCTACCAGGGGGACGGGACTGAAGCTTTCTTT,CASSYQGDGTEAFF,TRBD1,TRBJ1-1,TRBV7-9,NA
TGTGCCAGCAGTTCCGGGACAGCCTATGGCCAGTACTTC,CASSSGTAYGQYF,TRBD1,TRBJ2-5,TRBV27,NA
TGTGCCAGCAGCTTAGGACTAGCGGGGTACAATGAGCAGTTCTTC,CASSLGLAGYNEQFF,TRBD2,TRBJ2-1,TRBV7-2,NA
TGTGCCAGCTCACCTGGCCCTGTCCTCTCCTACGAGCAGTACTTC,CASSPGPVLSYEQYF,NA,TRBJ2-7,TRBV18,NA
TGCGCCAGCAGCCGACTCCCGGGACTCCTAGGGTATGGCTACACCTTC,CASSRLPGLLGYGYTF,NA,TRBJ1-2,TRBV4-1,few
TGTGCCAGCAGCCAAGACTCAGAGGTGGAGCTGTTTTTT,CASSQDSEVELFF,NA,TRBJ2-2,TRBV4-2,NA
TGCAGCGTTGATGTGGCAGGGGATGAGCAGTTCTTC,CSVDVAGDEQFF,NA,TRBJ2-1,TRBV29-1,NA
TGTGCCACCAGTATCTCCGGGACAGGAGATCAGCCCCAGCATTTT,CATSISGTGDQPQHF,TRBD1,TRBJ1-5,TRBV15,NA
TGTGCCAGCACCCCGCGAGGCGTCTCCAGGGGAGAGACCCAGTACTTC,CASTPRGVSRGETQYF,NA,TRBJ2-5,TRBV27,NA
TGTGCCAGCAGCTTGGAACTAGCGGGGCACAATGAGCAGTTCTTC,CASSLELAGHNEQFF,TRBD2,TRBJ2-1,TRBV5-6,NA
TGCGCCAGCAGCTCACAGCAAGAGACCCAGTACTTC,CASSSQQETQYF,NA,TRBJ2-5,TRBV5-1,NA
TGCGCCAGCAGCCAAGGGGGAGGGCCCCAGCATTTT,CASSQGGGPQHF,NA,TRBJ1-5,TRBV4-1,NA
TGCGCCAGCAGCTTAGTAGGGACTTCGACTGAAGCTTTCTTT,CASSLVGTSTEAFF,NA,TRBJ1-1,TRBV5-1,NA
TGTGCCAGCAGCCGCGGGACCGGGAGTATGGGCAATCAGCCCCAGCATTTT,CASSRGTGSMGNQPQHF,NA,TRBJ1-5,TRBV7-9,NA
TGTGCCAGCAGTGAAGCTACAGGCTGGTCTGGAAACACCATATATTTT,CASSEATGWSGNTIYF,NA,TRBJ1-3,TRBV2,few